The clone carrying this T cell receptor beta chain has ten or more counts. Its antigen is not known. These data come from a study of T cells in Graves' hyperthyroidism and ophthalmopathy. Study overall: Peripheral blood samples were taken at initial diagnosis, prior to any treatment.

RNA transcripts were the template for amplifying TCR beta CDR3 regions. Primed by the HTBI set, a first-round RT-PCR was run on the TCR CDR3. TCRdb reanalysed the multiplex PCR reads using MiXCR and keeps one entry per CDR3 protein. Here the sample spans 300,000 to 350,000 distinct CDR3 sequences, 16% being singletons. Germline loops: CDR1 SGHAT, CDR2 FQNNGV. The length of the CDR3 is 15 residues. Between the trimmed V and J ends, which lost 3 bases and 0 bases, there was a span of 10 bases. Stable Graves' hyperthyroidism meant no ophthalmopathy progression within 18 months. Diagnosing involved the use of clinical symptoms, serum thyroxine and TRAb, thyroid ultrasound and orbital computed tomography. Study-wide results and limits: Also found in blood were most expanded thyroid clonotypes above 0.001.

The chain carries TRBV11-2 and TRBJ2-3, with D perhaps TRBD2 (6 bases). The material sequenced was blood. The source of this sequence is a man in his thirties or forties with Graves' hyperthyroidism. The CDR3, as DNA: TGTGCCAGCAGCTTGAGCGGGTCTAGCACAGATACGCAGTATTTT. Amino acid sequence: CASSLSGSSTDTQYF.